This entry is about one TCR beta chain. The entry originates in a study of T cell responses to AZD1222 COVID-19 vaccine. Sequencing used immunoSEQ multiplex PCR; TCRdb keeps in-frame clones, though not all of them. The top ten clones hold roughly 6% of a sample with about 140,000 clones, around 91% of them seen once. The TCR comes from an adult who received the AZD1222 COVID-19 vaccine. The material sequenced was peripheral blood, taken 28 days after the second AZD1222 dose.

CDR3 sequence reads: CAWSQGILREQYF. DNA for the CDR3: TGTGCCTGGAGTCAGGGGATACTACGCGAGCAGTACTTC. This chain joins TRBV30 and TRBJ2-7; TRBD1 is a possible D gene (6 bases). CDR1 and CDR2 from the germline V gene are GTSNPN and SVGIG (reference sequence). Trimming cost V 2 bases and J 6 bases, with 14 bases left between them. The CDR3 length is 13 residues.